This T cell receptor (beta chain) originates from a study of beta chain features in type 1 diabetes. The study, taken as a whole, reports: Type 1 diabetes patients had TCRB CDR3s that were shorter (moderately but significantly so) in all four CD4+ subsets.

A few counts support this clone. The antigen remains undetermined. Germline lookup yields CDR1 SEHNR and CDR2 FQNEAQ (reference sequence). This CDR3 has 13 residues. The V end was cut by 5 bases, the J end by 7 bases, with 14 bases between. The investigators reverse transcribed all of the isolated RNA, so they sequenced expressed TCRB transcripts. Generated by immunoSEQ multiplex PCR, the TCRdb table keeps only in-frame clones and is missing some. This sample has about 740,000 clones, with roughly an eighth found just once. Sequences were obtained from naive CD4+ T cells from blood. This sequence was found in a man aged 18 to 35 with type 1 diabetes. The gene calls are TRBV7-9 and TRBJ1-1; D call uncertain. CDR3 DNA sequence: TGTGCCAGCAGCCCCTCGCAAGGGCTTGAAGCTTTCTTT. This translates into CASSPSQGLEAFF. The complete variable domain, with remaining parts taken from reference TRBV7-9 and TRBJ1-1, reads DTGVSQNPRHKITKRGQNVTFRCDPISEHNRLYWYRQTLGQGPEFLTYFQNEAQLEKSRLLSDRFSAERPKGSFSTLEIQRTEQGDSAMYLCASSPSQGLEAFFGQGTRLTVV.